Reported below is one TCR beta chain. The authors' processing: Estimation of nucleated cell counts was performed using reference gene primer amplification. Only in-frame clones appear in the TCRdb table, and some are missing; sequencing was by immunoSEQ multiplex PCR. V and J calls and clone size are as listed in that table; D and trimming were resolved from the DNA. Altogether around 130,000 clones are present, 75% to 90% being singletons, with the ten largest covering roughly a quarter. The data originate from a study of blood T cell repertoires in COVID-19. Study-level background: Italy, Spain and the United States were the sources of the convalescent and acute COVID-19 samples. The cDNA or gDNA used as material had been derived from T cells, B-cell-depleted T cells, or PBMCs.

Specimen: peripheral blood. This TCR came from a man between 65 and 85 years old with active or convalescent COVID-19.

CDR3 sequence (DNA): TGTGCCAGTAGTATATCTAGCGGGACAGATACGCAGTATTTT. This sequence encodes CASSISSGTDTQYF. The V and J genes are TRBV19 and TRBJ2-3, with 8 bases fitting TRBD2. V was clipped by 2 bases and J by 3 bases; unmatched bases: 1. The CDR3 is 14 residues long. The germline V gene has CDR1 LNHDA and CDR2 SQIVND (reference sequence). Based on the CDR3 plus reference TRBV19 and TRBJ2-3, the full variable domain is DGGITQSPKYLFRKEGQNVTLSCEQNLNHDAMYWYRQDPGQGLRLIYYSQIVNDFQKGDIAEGYSVSREKKESFPLTVTSAQKNPTAFYLCASSISSGTDTQYFGPGTRLTVL.